These 17 T cell receptor beta chains came from one sample sequenced in a study of control samples from healthy donors and cancer patients (TCRdb year 2020). The method was the immunoSEQ multiplex PCR assay. What TCRdb holds here is the immuneACCESS table cut down to in-frame rearrangements. Part of the clones is not present; checked against another copy, under half of the missing clones reflect an unresolved V gene, and the others are unexplained. The sample table contains 100,000 or so clones; only one count was recorded for around three quarters of them. The ten largest make up approximately 10% of the sample. Material: blood. These TCRs come from a woman between 25 and 40 years old in good health.

The J gene is TRBJ1-5, the V gene TRBV29-1, with D tentatively TRBD1 (6 bases). The germline gives CDR1 SQVTM, CDR2 ANQGSEA. V was shortened by 6 bases and J by 4 bases, with 19 bases between the two germline ends. This CDR3 spans 15 amino acids. For the CDR3, the DNA is TGCAGCGTGTTAGGGGCACAGGGAGGGAATCAGCCCCAGCATTTT. Protein sequence: CSVLGAQGGNQPQHF.

The CDR3, as DNA: TGTGCCAGCAGCCTACAGGGCAGGAATTCACCCCTCCACTTT. This gives the protein CASSLQGRNSPLHF. The rearrangement links TRBV7-3 to TRBJ1-6, with D possibly being TRBD1 (6 bases). V lost 5 bases, J lost 7 bases, and 12 bases lay in between. CDR3 length: 14 amino acids. Looked up from germline, CDR1 is SGHTA and CDR2 is FQGTGA.

V and J are TRBV27 and TRBJ1-1, with D possibly matching TRBD1 (5 bases). Trimming left V 5 bases short and J 5 bases short, with 12 bases between. Per germline, CDR1 MNHEY and CDR2 SMNVEV (reference sequence). The CDR3 runs 13 residues. The CDR3 region has the DNA TGTGCCAGCAGTCCAGGGTGGTTAACTGAAGCTTTCTTT. This translates into CASSPGWLTEAFF.

This chain links TRBV5-5 with TRBJ1-6; 7 nucleotides agree with TRBD1. Germline CDR1 SGHKS, CDR2 YYEKEE (reference sequence). The CDR3 is made up of 15 amino acids. The ends lost 0 bases at V and 11 bases at J; junction bases unmatched: 8. The CDR3 is CASSLETGSKAPLHF. Written as DNA, the CDR3 is TGTGCCAGCAGCTTGGAGACAGGGTCGAAGGCACCCCTCCACTTT.

The chain is built from TRBV18 and TRBJ1-2, with D uncertain. This CDR3 is 13 amino acids long. V lost 2 bases and J 1 base, leaving 5 bases between the germline ends. In germline, CDR1 is KGHSH, CDR2 LQKENI. The CDR3 DNA follows: TGTGCCAGCTCACCAGGGAATAACTATGGCTACACCTTC. Protein: CASSPGNNYGYTF.

This clone showed up just once. This chain uses TRBV12-5 with TRBJ2-7, with D possibly TRBD1 on 6 matching bases. The CDR3 extends over 16 amino acids. V lost 1 base and J lost 2, with 15 bases in between. The V gene's germline CDR1 is LGHNT and CDR2 FRNRAP. The DNA of the CDR3 is TGTGCTAGTGGTTTGGAGATCAGGGGTCTCCCCTACGAGCAGTACTTC. Its protein is CASGLEIRGLPYEQYF.

This clone came up once. The genes are TRBV29-1 and TRBJ1-2; D call uncertain. Looked up from germline, CDR1 is SQVTM and CDR2 is ANQGSEA. This CDR3 is built from 11 residues. With 4 bases removed from V and 7 bases from J, the gap between germline ends came to 10 bases. The CDR3 sequence: CSVGSTGGYTF. The CDR3 nucleotides are TGCAGCGTTGGAAGTACTGGTGGCTACACCTTC. Looking up the rest from reference TRBV29-1 and TRBJ1-2 gives the full variable domain: SAVISQKPSRDICQRGTSLTIQCQVDSQVTMMFWYRQQPGQSLTLIATANQGSEATYESGFVIDKFPISRPNLTFSTLTVSNMSPEDSSIYLCSVGSTGGYTFGSGTRLTVV.

The sample holds one count of this clone. J is TRBJ1-2 and V is TRBV7-6; D is possibly TRBD1 (5 bases). The germline V gene encodes CDR1 SGHVS and CDR2 FNYEAQ. The CDR3 is made up of 17 amino acids. Deletions cut 3 bases from V and 6 bases from J, with 23 bases between. This CDR3 reads CASSFTPVGRSLDGYTF. CDR3 DNA: TGTGCCAGCAGCTTCACGCCGGTGGGGCGTTCTTTAGATGGCTACACCTTC. Full variable domain (outside the CDR3, taken from reference TRBV7-6 and TRBJ1-2): GAGVSQSPRYKVTKRGQDVALRCDPISGHVSLYWYRQALGQGPEFLTYFNYEAQQDKSGLPNDRFSAERPEGSISTLTIQRTEQRDSAMYRCASSFTPVGRSLDGYTFGSGTRLTVV.

This clone was seen many times. The V call is TRBV11-2, the J call TRBJ2-1, with D perhaps assigned TRBD1 or TRBD2 (5 bases each). The length of the CDR3 is 13 residues. The V end was cut by 0 bases, the J end by 9 bases, with 9 bases between. Germline loops: CDR1 SGHAT, CDR2 FQNNGV. Written as DNA, the CDR3 is TGTGCCAGCAGCTTAGAGCCTGGGACTGAGCAGTTCTTC. Amino acid sequence: CASSLEPGTEQFF.

The CDR3 DNA sequence: TGTGCCCCTACAGTGATCTTCGTCTACGAGCAGTACTTC. It codes for CAPTVIFVYEQYF. This sequence joins TRBV21-1 and TRBJ2-7; TRBD1 is taken as the D call from the table, unchecked against the DNA. TRBV21-1 is a recognized pseudogene. The CDR3 is 13 amino acids.

The V call is TRBV6-1, the J call TRBJ1-2; D remains unclear. The CDR3 spans 14 residues. The V and J ends lost 1 base and 8 bases respectively, with 14 bases between them. Per the germline V gene, CDR1 is MNHNS and CDR2 is SASEGT. As DNA, the CDR3 is TGTGCCAGCAGTGAAGGTTGGGCCCGCTTGGGCTACACCTTC. Amino acid sequence: CASSEGWARLGYTF.

V gene TRBV14 combines with J gene TRBJ1-2, with 9 nucleotides matching TRBD1. Trimming cost V 4 bases and J 7 bases; bases outside gene matches: 4. In germline, CDR1 is SGHDN, CDR2 FVKESK. The CDR3 is 13 residues long. The CDR3 protein is CASSPGTGSGYTF. DNA for the CDR3: TGTGCCAGCAGCCCGGGGACAGGGTCTGGCTACACCTTC.

The chain links TRBV3-1 (or the pseudogene TRBV3-2) to TRBJ2-2, with D unresolved. Trimming took 3 bases from V and 2 from J, leaving 7 bases between them. Germline CDR1 is LGHDT and CDR2 is YNNKEL (reference sequence). The CDR3 totals 14 residues. In DNA form, the CDR3 reads TGTGCCAGCAGCCAGGGCTTAAACACCGGGGAGCTGTTTTTT. Protein: CASSQGLNTGELFF.

This clone was observed a few times. The J gene is TRBJ2-3, the V gene TRBV6-5, with D unresolved. CDR3 size: 13 residues. Germline V gene lookup returns CDR1 MNHEY and CDR2 SVGAGI. V was pared by 7 bases and J by 0 bases, with 8 bases between. In DNA, the CDR3 is TGTGCCAGCAACGGCAGGAGCACAGATACGCAGTATTTT. This codes for CASNGRSTDTQYF.

The V and J genes are TRBV5-1 and TRBJ2-3; 15 bases map to TRBD2. The CDR3 runs 17 residues. The V gene end was trimmed by 3 bases and the J gene end by 5 bases; junction bases not matched to a gene: 7. Germline values: CDR1 SGHRS, CDR2 YFSETQ. CDR3 amino acids: CASSSLPGLAGGDTQYF. CDR3 nucleotides: TGCGCCAGCAGCTCGCTTCCGGGACTAGCGGGGGGAGATACGCAGTATTTT.

The V call is TRBV7-9, the J call TRBJ2-3, with TRBD2 as a possible D gene (5 bases). Germline V gene lookup returns CDR1 SEHNR and CDR2 FQNEAQ (reference sequence). The CDR3 has 15 residues. Trimming left V 2 bases short and J 1 base short, with 10 bases between. The CDR3 bases are TGTGCCAGCAGCTTAATCCGGGGAGGCACAGATACGCAGTATTTT. Translated: CASSLIRGGTDTQYF.

The chain joins TRBV5-6 to TRBJ1-3; a possible D gene is TRBD1 (6 bases). CDR3 size: 15 residues. CDR1 is SGHDT, CDR2 YYEEEE, per germline. The germline V and J ends were trimmed by 3 bases and 3 bases, with 13 bases remaining between them. The CDR3 spells CASSSSGVGGNTIYF. CDR3 DNA: TGTGCCAGCAGCTCCTCAGGGGTGGGTGGAAACACCATATATTTT.